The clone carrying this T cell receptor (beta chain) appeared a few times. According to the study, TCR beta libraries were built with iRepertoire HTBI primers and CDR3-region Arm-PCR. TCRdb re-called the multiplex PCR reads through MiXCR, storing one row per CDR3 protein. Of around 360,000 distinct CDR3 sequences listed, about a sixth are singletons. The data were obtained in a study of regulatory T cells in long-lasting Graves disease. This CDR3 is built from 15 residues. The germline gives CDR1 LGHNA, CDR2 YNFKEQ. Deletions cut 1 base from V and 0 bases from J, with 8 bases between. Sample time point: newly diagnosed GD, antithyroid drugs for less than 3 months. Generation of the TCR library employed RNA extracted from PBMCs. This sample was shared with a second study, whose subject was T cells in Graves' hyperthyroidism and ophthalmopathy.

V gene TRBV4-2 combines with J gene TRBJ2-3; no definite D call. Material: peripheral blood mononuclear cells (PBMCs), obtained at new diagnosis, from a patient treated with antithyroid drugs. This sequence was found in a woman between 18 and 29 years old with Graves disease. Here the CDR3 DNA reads TGTGCCAGCAGCCAAGTGGCGACTAGCACAGATACGCAGTATTTT. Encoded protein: CASSQVATSTDTQYF.